These 22 T cell receptor beta chains share one sample of origin, sequenced in a study of vaccination and CD4 T cells after COVID-19. Treatment noted: roughly 10-day PBMC culture with coronavirus spike peptide pools or control peptides (ViraFEST assay). With the Oncomine TCR Beta short-read assay, DNA from cultured CD4+ T cells was sequenced. TCRdb reprocessed the PCR reads with MiXCR, giving one entry per CDR3 protein. This repertoire shows 11,000 to 15,000 distinct CDR3 sequences, roughly 30% found once; its top ten account for 10% to 13%. These receptors are not linked to any known antigen. Material: CD4+ T cells from blood, cultured in vitro, obtained after SARS-CoV-2 vaccination. The receptor source for this set is a human donor who had recovered from COVID-19.

This clonotype has only a few counts. CDR3 loop: CASSLARVGTGDEQYF. The CDR3, as DNA: TGTGCCAGCAGCTTAGCACGTGTTGGGACAGGGGATGAGCAGTACTTC. The chain recombines TRBV7-8 with TRBJ2-7, with TRBD1 matching 10 bases. This CDR3 comprises 16 residues. The germline CDR1 and CDR2 sequences are SGHVS and FQNEAQ. The V segment lost 0 bases and the J segment 7 bases; nucleotides outside the gene matches: 9.

The chain recombines TRBV6-1 with TRBJ2-5; perhaps TRBD2 as D (6 bases). The germline V gene encodes CDR1 MNHNS and CDR2 SASEGT. V lost 5 bases to trimming and J lost 5 bases, with 24 bases between them. This CDR3 is 17 amino acids long. CDR3 region: CASSRKDGGLSLETQYF. The CDR3 DNA sequence: TGTGCCAGCAGTCGGAAGGACGGGGGACTCTCACTGGAGACCCAGTACTTC.

The CDR3 nucleotides read TGTGCCAGCAGTTACGGACAGGGAACCTACGAGCAGTACTTC. This sequence encodes CASSYGQGTYEQYF. This chain uses TRBV6-2 or TRBV6-3 with TRBJ2-7; 8 bases line up with TRBD1. The germline V gene encodes CDR1 MNHEY and CDR2 SVGEGT. The J segment lost 2 bases and the V segment lost 2 bases, leaving 2 bases of the junction unmatched. CDR3 length: 14 amino acids.

V gene TRBV2 combines with J gene TRBJ2-3; D might be TRBD2 (5 bases). Germline CDR1 is SNHLY and CDR2 is FYNNEI. This CDR3 is 13 amino acids long. Trimming removed 1 base at V and 6 bases at J, with 8 bases between. CDR3 nucleotides: TGTGCCAGCAGTGAAGGGACTGCGGATACGCAGTATTTT. Residues: CASSEGTADTQYF. Drawing the rest from reference TRBV2 and TRBJ2-3, the complete variable domain is EPEVTQTPSHQVTQMGQEVILRCVPISNHLYFYWYRQILGQKVEFLVSFYNNEISEKSEIFDDQFSVERPDGSNFTLKIRSTKLEDSAMYFCASSEGTADTQYFGPGTRLTVL.

The CDR3 is CASTKTGSEAFF. In nucleotides, the CDR3 is TGTGCCAGCACTAAGACAGGGTCTGAAGCTTTCTTT. This sequence joins TRBV12-3 or TRBV12-4 and TRBJ1-1, with 7 nucleotides matching TRBD1. The CDR3 loop spans 12 amino acids. V trimming: 7 bases; J trimming: 6 bases; junction bases outside the gene matches: 5.

The V call is TRBV14, the J call TRBJ2-4; D remains ambiguous. The CDR3 spans 14 residues. CDR1 and CDR2 (germline): SGHDN, FVKESK. The V end lost 3 bases, the J end lost 6 bases, and 12 bases lay between the germline ends. The CDR3 DNA reads as TGTGCCAGCAGCCAGGGGTCAGCTGGAAACATTCAGTACTTC. Protein sequence: CASSQGSAGNIQYF.

This chain joins TRBV24-1 and TRBJ2-7, with 7 positions matching TRBD2. From germline, CDR1 is KGHDR and CDR2 SFDVKD. This CDR3 region has 15 residues. J lost 7 bases, V lost 4 bases, and 12 bases had no gene match. CDR3 residues: CATSDPQHVAGEQYF. The CDR3 DNA sequence: TGTGCCACCAGTGACCCTCAACATGTAGCGGGTGAGCAGTACTTC.

This clonotype was counted a few times. V gene TRBV4-3 combines with J gene TRBJ2-1; 7 nucleotides match TRBD2. The CDR3 consists of 13 residues. Germline V gene sequence: CDR1 LGHNA, CDR2 YSLEER. The V gene end was trimmed by 3 bases and the J gene end by 8 bases; junction bases not matched to a gene: 4. The CDR3 nucleotides are TGCGCCAGCAGCCAGAAACTAGCGCATGAGCAGTTCTTC. Its protein is CASSQKLAHEQFF.

This clonotype was observed a handful of times. The V and J genes are TRBV6-5 and TRBJ1-1; D remains ambiguous. Trimming removed 4 bases at V and 0 bases at J, with 15 bases between. CDR3 size: 16 residues. Looked up from germline, CDR1 is MNHEY and CDR2 is SVGAGI. Written as DNA, the CDR3 is TGTGCCAGCAGTTTGGACCGTCTCACAATGAACACTGAAGCTTTCTTT. It yields the protein CASSLDRLTMNTEAFF.

This clonotype was observed a single time. V and J are TRBV12-3 or TRBV12-4 and TRBJ2-3; 12 bases fit TRBD2. V was clipped by 5 bases and J by 4 bases; unmatched bases: 13. The CDR3 consists of 18 residues. The CDR3 here is CASSRPRTSGTGADTQYF. CDR3 DNA: TGTGCCAGCAGTCGCCCCCGGACTAGCGGGACTGGAGCAGATACGCAGTATTTT.

This clonotype was seen more than once but under ten times. The chain links TRBV15 to TRBJ2-1; 10 bases line up with TRBD1. V lost 1 base to trimming and J lost 6 bases; unmatched junction nucleotides: 0. This CDR3 comprises 14 residues. The germline V gene has CDR1 LNHNV and CDR2 YYDKDF (reference sequence). CDR3 DNA sequence: TGTGCCACCAGCAGAGGGACAGGGGGCAATGAGCAGTTCTTC. Its translation is CATSRGTGGNEQFF.

This clonotype was recorded a few times. This chain joins TRBV20-1 and TRBJ1-5; D is perhaps TRBD1 (6 bases). Germline V gene data show CDR1 as DFQATT and CDR2 as SNEGSKA (reference sequence). The CDR3 spans 13 residues. Between the trimmed V and J ends, which lost 5 bases and 6 bases, there was a span of 14 bases. The DNA of the CDR3 is TGCAGTGCTGGAGGCAGGGGAGGTCAGCCCCAGCATTTT. Its translation is CSAGGRGGQPQHF.

Notes on this clonotype: One end of the junction fails to match germline, which may point to a read error. The genes are TRBV20-1 and TRBJ1-5; 11 bases are a match to TRBD1. The CDR3 has 14 residues. The germline gives CDR1 DFQATT, CDR2 SNEGSKA (reference sequence). In nucleotides, the CDR3 is TGCAGTGCCCCGGACAGGGGGCGGTATCAGTCCCAGCATTTT. It codes for CSAPDRGRYQSQHF.

CDR3 coding DNA: TGTGCCAGCAGACAGAATAGCAATCAGCCCCAGCATTTT. It specifies CASRQNSNQPQHF. V usage is TRBV2 and J usage is TRBJ1-5; D uncertain. The CDR3 runs to 13 residues. Germline loops: CDR1 SNHLY, CDR2 FYNNEI. Trimming cost V 6 bases and J 0 bases, with 6 bases left between them. Together with reference TRBV2 and TRBJ1-5, the CDR3 gives the full variable domain: EPEVTQTPSHQVTQMGQEVILRCVPISNHLYFYWYRQILGQKVEFLVSFYNNEISEKSEIFDDQFSVERPDGSNFTLKIRSTKLEDSAMYFCASRQNSNQPQHFGDGTRLSIL.

This clonotype was seen more than once but under ten times. V gene TRBV27 combines with J gene TRBJ1-2; 8 positions match TRBD1. This CDR3 contains 16 residues. The ends lost 7 bases at V and 8 bases at J; junction bases unmatched: 18. Looked up from germline, CDR1 is MNHEY and CDR2 is SMNVEV (reference sequence). The CDR3 region has the DNA TGTGCCAGCACGCACGTGGGGCCCGGGACAGGAGGCGGCTACACCTTC. Protein sequence: CASTHVGPGTGGGYTF.

The chain carries TRBV27 and TRBJ2-7; 7 bases match TRBD1. The germline V gene encodes CDR1 MNHEY and CDR2 SMNVEV (reference sequence). The CDR3 has 15 amino acids. The V gene end was trimmed by 2 bases and the J gene end by 6 bases; junction bases not matched to a gene: 10. The CDR3 region is CASSLQTGPISEQYF. Here the CDR3 DNA reads TGTGCCAGCAGTTTACAGACAGGGCCGATTTCCGAGCAGTACTTC.

The chain combines TRBV7-8 with TRBJ2-3; 8 positions match TRBD2. Germline values: CDR1 SGHVS, CDR2 FQNEAQ. The V gene end was trimmed by 2 bases and the J gene end by 8 bases; junction bases not matched to a gene: 6. CDR3 length: 14 residues. The DNA of the CDR3 is TGTGCCAGCAGCTTACCGGGGGCGGGGGGTACGCAGTATTTT. Protein product: CASSLPGAGGTQYF.

This clonotype was seen a handful of times. The gene calls are TRBV11-2 and TRBJ1-2; D gene ambiguous. This CDR3 is built from 12 residues. Germline V gene data show CDR1 as SGHAT and CDR2 as FQNNGV. Trimming took off 8 bases at V and 9 bases at J, with 16 bases between the two ends. This chain's CDR3 is CASRTSLGSYTF. The DNA for the CDR3 is TGTGCCAGCCGCACCTCGTTAGGGAGCTACACCTTC.

The chain couples TRBV28 to TRBJ1-5, with a weak D call TRBD1 (6 bases). This CDR3 is 14 amino acids long. Germline CDR1 MDHEN, CDR2 SYDVKM. Trimming took 5 bases from V and 4 from J, leaving 12 bases between them. CDR3 in amino acids: CASSPGTRNQPQHF. The CDR3 nucleotides read TGTGCCAGCAGTCCCGGGACACGGAATCAGCCCCAGCATTTT.

The chain has TRBV5-4 and TRBJ2-1; weak D call: TRBD2 (6 bases). Per germline, CDR1 SGHNT and CDR2 YYREEE (reference sequence). This CDR3 spans 15 amino acids. V was pared by 1 base and J by 4 bases, with 12 bases between. The CDR3 spells CASSLSVAEYNEQFF. The CDR3 DNA sequence: TGTGCCAGCAGCTTGTCGGTAGCGGAATACAATGAGCAGTTCTTC. The whole variable domain, filled in from reference TRBV5-4 and TRBJ2-1, reads ETGVTQSPTHLIKTRGQQVTLRCSSQSGHNTVSWYQQALGQGPQFIFQYYREEENGRGNFPPRFSGLQFPNYSSELNVNALELDDSALYLCASSLSVAEYNEQFFGPGTRLTVL.

This clonotype was counted a few times. The rearrangement uses TRBV7-2 and TRBJ1-1; D unclear. This CDR3 spans 13 amino acids. Trimming removed 5 bases at V and 0 bases at J, with 7 bases between. The germline V gene has CDR1 SGHTA and CDR2 FQGNSA. CDR3 region: CASSIGMNTEAFF. CDR3 in DNA: TGTGCCAGCAGCATAGGAATGAACACTGAAGCTTTCTTT.

This clonotype appeared a few times. The CDR3 spells CASSPRAGPAYNEQFF. CDR3 nucleotide sequence: TGTGCCAGCAGCCCGCGGGCGGGCCCCGCGTACAATGAGCAGTTCTTC. This chain links TRBV11-3 with TRBJ2-1, with D maybe TRBD2 (5 bases). Per the germline V gene, CDR1 is SGHNT and CDR2 is YENEEA. The CDR3 covers 16 residues. The V end lost 5 bases, the J end lost 4 bases, and 18 bases lay between the germline ends.